This TCR beta chain stems from a study of T cells after posttransplantation cyclophosphamide (dated by TCRdb to 2015 to 2016). A note on the overall study: Using TRB sequencing, the study followed how the T cell repertoire rebuilt after myeloablative bone marrow transplantation with posttransplantation cyclophosphamide given as GVHD prophylaxis. Samples from 35 PTCy-treated patients, along with samples from roughly 15 of their related bone marrow donors, underwent antigen receptor sequencing. Blood from all 30 or so PTCy patients with 1-year posttransplant specimens was subjected to TRB sequencing. Up to about 3 additional blood samples from 2 to 5.2 years after transplant were also TRB-sequenced in 3 patients, as was pretransplant blood from 4 patients. Because TRA and TRB clonality correlated tightly in 8 to 10 samples, the subsequent TCR analyses were limited to TRB only. Public TRB sequences were queried against a database of over 3,600 sequences associated with responses to pathogens, tumor antigens, self-antigens and alloantigens. The research as a whole found: Donor-recipient similarity was low at 1-2 months but rose over the first year, and later blood repertoires were often dominated by donor CD8+ memory clones. The TRB repertoires of T cells infiltrating skin or the GI tract showed only limited overlap with the TRB repertoires found in blood. Across the 45 or so patients, TRB clonality was highly associated with recipient CMV seropositivity and CMV reactivation, and diversity with PTCy was similar to that in the CNI/methotrexate controls.

This clone is assessed as medium-sized (0.01 to 0.1%). The antigen it recognizes is unknown. Base qualities are missing; no much larger clone stands one base away. The label giving this sample's treatment or condition can be read as: high-dose cyclophosphamide on days +3 and +4 as single-agent GVHD prophylaxis. Patients in the PTCy group got busulfan and fludarabine conditioning, a marrow graft from a related or unrelated donor, and cyclophosphamide on days +3 and +4. PTCy-treated patients were drawn from a prospective multi-institutional clinical trial. Peripheral blood and bone marrow mononuclear cells were isolated by Ficoll-Hypaque density centrifugation and were cryopreserved. Genomic DNA was used for TRB sequencing, which was performed with the immunoSEQ assay at survey resolution or with the hsTCRB kit. As for the authors' bioinformatics: The immunoSEQ software was used for initial read processing, and the LymphoSeq R package was used for repertoire analyses. Clonality was calculated as 1 minus normalized Shannon entropy, and the Gini coefficient was also calculated for each TRB dataset. Phenotypes of unsorted samples were inferred by mapping TRB sequences from sorted subsets of the recipient or donor onto unsorted samples of the same recipient. The table comes from immuneACCESS by way of TCRdb, which keeps in-frame sequences with V and J called. Part of the clones is missing from these tables; in studies checked, under half for an unresolved V gene and the rest for unknown reasons. D and trimming come from the DNA, and the V and J calls and clone size come from that table. This sample contains 1,500 to 2,000 clones, none of which is a singleton. Together, the top ten hold more than 13% of the sample.

The sequences come from PBMCs, collected roughly 35 days after allogeneic stem cell transplant with posttransplant cyclophosphamide. The TCR comes from a female patient over 55 who received an allogeneic stem cell transplant from a related donor and was CMV-positive. The graft donor may be the source of some T cells after a transplant.

The CDR3 region: CASSFKGQGALEQYF. In nucleotide form, the sequence is TGTGCCAGCAGTTTTAAGGGACAGGGGGCTCTCGAGCAGTACTTC. The chain was built from TRBV27 and TRBJ2-7, with 12 middle bases fitting TRBD1. V is trimmed back by 3 bases and J by 6 bases, and the junction contains 6 bases that no gene match accounts for. Based on the germline V gene (reference sequence), the CDR1 and CDR2 sequences are MNHEY and SMNVEV. Including cysteine and phenylalanine, the CDR3 has 15 amino acids. Here the CDR3 DNA is all that survives: 45 bases in frame from base 1.